One and the same sample provided the 12 T cell receptor beta chains below, sequenced in a study of T-cell reconstitution after alpha-beta-depleted transplantation in children. Unique molecular identifiers were incorporated during preparation of the TCRbeta library. TCRdb re-derived calls from the PCR reads in MiXCR, one entry per CDR3 protein. Of almost 600,000 distinct CDR3 sequences in the sample, over 25% were seen once. The sequenced sample was PBMCs, obtained before TCRalphabeta/CD19-depleted stem cell transplant. The source is a boy under three years old with Wiskott-Aldrich syndrome, due to receive a stem cell transplant.

This clonotype was seen only a few times. The chain couples TRBV18 to TRBJ1-4, with TRBD1 matching 8 bases. V lost 6 bases and J lost 3; bases outside the gene matches: 12. The length of the CDR3 is 17 residues. Germline CDR1 and CDR2: KGHSH and LQKENI. The CDR3: CASSPNPPQGANEKLFF. CDR3 coding DNA: TGTGCCAGCTCCCCGAACCCACCACAGGGGGCTAATGAAAAACTGTTTTTT.

The chain uses TRBV27 and TRBJ1-1; no definite D call. In germline, CDR1 is MNHEY, CDR2 SMNVEV (reference sequence). The V gene lost 6 bases and the J gene lost 5 bases, with 13 bases spanning the gap. The CDR3 consists of 13 residues. This chain's CDR3 is CASSLDRLTEAFF. The CDR3 bases are TGTGCCAGCAGCCTGGACCGCCTAACTGAAGCTTTCTTT.

This rearrangement joins TRBV20-1 to TRBJ1-2; TRBD1 might be the D (6 bases). This CDR3 spans 13 amino acids. Germline CDR1 is DFQATT and CDR2 is SNEGSKA (reference sequence). With 4 bases removed from V and 3 bases from J, the gap between germline ends came to 12 bases. CDR3 coding DNA: TGCAGTGCTACTTCAACAGGGTACTATGGCTACACCTTC. Its protein product is CSATSTGYYGYTF.

The chain recombines TRBV12-3 or TRBV12-4 with TRBJ1-5, with 7 nucleotides matching TRBD1. The V segment lost 1 base and the J segment 5 bases; nucleotides outside the gene matches: 8. There are 16 residues in the CDR3. CDR3 sequence reads: CASSLGLTGLHQPQHF. The CDR3, as DNA: TGTGCCAGCAGTTTAGGCCTGACAGGGTTGCATCAGCCCCAGCATTTT.

This clonotype has a handful of counts. The chain couples TRBV20-1 to TRBJ2-3; possible D gene TRBD2, 6 bases. The ends were cut back, 0 bases at V and 2 bases at J, with 12 bases in the middle. Germline CDR1 DFQATT, CDR2 SNEGSKA (reference sequence). This CDR3 has 15 amino acids. CDR3 region: CSARDPGLYTDTQYF. The CDR3 DNA reads as TGCAGTGCTAGAGATCCGGGACTTTACACAGATACGCAGTATTTT.

This clonotype has more than one count but fewer than ten. The V and J genes are TRBV7-9 and TRBJ1-1; 9 bases match TRBD1. Germline V gives CDR1 SEHNR, CDR2 FQNEAQ (reference sequence). With 4 bases clipped from V and 7 bases from J, the junction kept 13 bases outside the gene matches. CDR3 length: 16 residues. CDR3 in amino acids: CASSSTWTGVSGEAFF. As DNA, the CDR3 is TGTGCCAGCAGCTCGACTTGGACAGGGGTTAGTGGTGAAGCTTTCTTT.

V is TRBV12-3 or TRBV12-4 and J is TRBJ1-1; possibly TRBD1 for D (6 bases). The CDR3 spans 14 residues. V lost 1 base and J lost 4, with 10 bases in between. This chain's CDR3 is CASSLGGRGTEAFF. The CDR3 coding sequence is TGTGCCAGCAGTTTAGGGGGCAGGGGCACTGAAGCTTTCTTT.

The rearrangement uses TRBV10-3 and TRBJ2-6; 8 bases fit TRBD2. CDR1 and CDR2 from the germline V gene are ENHRY and SYGVKD. CDR3 length equals 17 residues. V trimming: 4 bases; J trimming: 1 base; junction bases outside the gene matches: 6. Here the CDR3 reads CAISVPAGVSGANVLTF. In DNA form, the CDR3 reads TGTGCCATCAGTGTTCCAGCGGGAGTATCTGGGGCCAACGTCCTGACTTTC.

This clonotype was observed many times. This chain links TRBV7-8 with TRBJ2-5; 9 nucleotides align to TRBD2. Germline CDR1 is SGHVS and CDR2 is FQNEAQ. The CDR3 is 15 residues long. The V gene end was trimmed by 6 bases and the J gene end by 2 bases; junction bases not matched to a gene: 7. CDR3 amino acids: CASSLRTSDQETQYF. CDR3 DNA: TGTGCCAGCAGTTTAAGGACTAGCGATCAAGAGACCCAGTACTTC.

There are a few counts of this clonotype. This sequence joins TRBV5-1 and TRBJ2-1, with D perhaps TRBD2 (6 bases). CDR1 is SGHRS, CDR2 YFSETQ, per germline. The V gene lost 5 bases and the J gene lost 3 bases, with 15 bases spanning the gap. CDR3 size: 15 residues. CDR3 protein: CASRPRGSGYNEQFF. In DNA, the CDR3 is TGCGCCAGCAGGCCCCGGGGGAGCGGCTACAATGAGCAGTTCTTC.

This clonotype was counted between two and nine times. The chain recombines TRBV10-1 with TRBJ2-1; 16 nucleotides match TRBD2. The V segment lost 5 bases and the J segment 6 bases; nucleotides outside the gene matches: 7. The CDR3 covers 17 residues. Germline-derived CDR1 and CDR2 are WNHNN and SYGVQD (reference sequence). DNA for the CDR3: TGCGCCAGCAGTCCACCGGGACTAGCGGGAGGGCCCAATGAGCAGTTCTTC. Protein sequence: CASSPPGLAGGPNEQFF.

This clonotype was counted only a few times. This rearrangement joins TRBV7-9 to TRBJ2-3; D ambiguous. Trimming cost V 3 bases and J 8 bases, with 18 bases left between them. The germline CDR1 and CDR2 sequences are SEHNR and FQNEAQ (reference sequence). There are 15 residues in the CDR3. CDR3 protein: CASSFDNLVARTQYF. The CDR3 nucleotides are TGTGCCAGCAGCTTCGACAATTTGGTGGCTCGTACGCAGTATTTT.